This TCR beta chain was recorded in a study of cytomegalovirus exposure and HLA in healthy donors. Primers: 60 Vbeta forward and 13 Jbeta reverse. Profiling relied on immunoSEQ multiplex PCR, and the TCRdb table lists in-frame clones only, not all of them. The top ten hold approximately 2.1% of the sample, which has nearly 110,000 clones, 81% seen once. CDR1 is SGHVS and CDR2 is FQNEAQ in the germline V gene. V shed 3 bases and J shed 0 bases, with 8 bases lying between them. The CDR3 is 15 amino acids. V gene TRBV7-8 combines with J gene TRBJ2-2, with D tentatively TRBD1 (5 bases). The sequence derives from a man in his thirties or forties in good health and CMV-seronegative. Sequenced: PBMCs. CDR3 nucleotides: TGTGCCAGCAGCTTTGGGGCCCCGAACACCGGGGAGCTGTTTTTT. This translates into CASSFGAPNTGELFF. Using reference TRBV7-8 and TRBJ2-2 for the parts outside the CDR3, the full variable domain is GAGVSQSPRYKVAKRGQDVALRCDPISGHVSLFWYQQALGQGPEFLTYFQNEAQLDKSGLPSDRFFAERPEGSVSTLKIQRTQQEDSAVYLCASSFGAPNTGELFFGEGSRLTVL.